A single sample gave rise to the 16 T cell receptor beta chains below, sequenced in a study of cytomegalovirus exposure and HLA in healthy donors. PCR was performed using 60 Vbeta and 13 Jbeta primers. The protocol was immunoSEQ multiplex PCR, while the TCRdb copy is restricted to in-frame clones and leaves out a portion. The sample has under 200,000 clones; about 80% are singletons. Sequencing was performed on PBMCs. All receptors derive from a man younger than 45 in good health and CMV-seronegative.

The rearrangement uses TRBV28 and TRBJ1-1, with a weak D call TRBD1 (6 bases). V lost 8 bases, J lost 0 bases, and 13 bases lay in between. The CDR3 sequence is 14 residues long. Looked up from germline, CDR1 is MDHEN and CDR2 is SYDVKM. The CDR3 region has the DNA TGTGCCAGCGCCATGGGGGCCATGAACACTGAAGCTTTCTTT. Protein sequence: CASAMGAMNTEAFF.

The rearrangement uses TRBV7-2 and TRBJ1-2; tentative D call: TRBD1 (5 bases). The length of the CDR3 is 12 residues. V was cut by 5 bases and J by 8 bases, with 12 bases left in between. CDR1 is SGHTA and CDR2 is FQGNSA in the germline V gene. CDR3 bases: TGTGCCAGCAGCACAGGACACGGAGGCTACACCTTC. Translated: CASSTGHGGYTF.

The chain carries TRBV6-1 and TRBJ2-1; D is perhaps TRBD1 (5 bases). V was pared by 8 bases and J by 4 bases, with 18 bases between. This CDR3 contains 15 residues. CDR1 and CDR2 (germline): MNHNS, SASEGT. The CDR3 is CASHELQGKYNEQFF. CDR3 nucleotide sequence: TGTGCCAGCCATGAGTTGCAGGGAAAGTACAATGAGCAGTTCTTC.

The V gene is TRBV25-1, the J gene TRBJ2-5; maybe TRBD2 (5 bases). Trimming took 8 bases from V and 3 from J, leaving 10 bases between them. This CDR3 spans 12 amino acids. The V gene's germline CDR1 is MGHDK and CDR2 SYGVNS. The CDR3 DNA is TGTGCCAGCTCCCCGGGAAAAGAGACCCAGTACTTC. Its translation: CASSPGKETQYF.

In its sample, this clone was seen once. V usage is TRBV28 and J usage is TRBJ2-2; TRBD2 matches 7 bases. The germline V gene encodes CDR1 MDHEN and CDR2 SYDVKM. CDR3 length equals 15 residues. The junction had 13 bases not matched to a gene; V was cut back by 8 bases and J by 7 bases. The CDR3 is CASFGGSHHYGELFF. The CDR3 DNA reads as TGTGCCAGCTTCGGGGGGTCGCATCACTACGGGGAGCTGTTTTTT.

This clone was counted only a few times. The chain links TRBV11-2 to TRBJ2-7; TRBD1 matches at 7 bases. With 4 bases clipped from V and 6 bases from J, the junction kept 9 bases outside the gene matches. There are 14 residues in the CDR3. CDR1 and CDR2 (germline): SGHAT, FQNNGV. The CDR3 DNA is TGTGCCAGCAGCTCGACAGGGTTTAAGGGCGAGCAGTACTTC. Its translation: CASSSTGFKGEQYF.

The chain carries TRBV6-1 and TRBJ2-7; TRBD1 agrees at 7 bases. From germline, CDR1 is MNHNS and CDR2 SASEGT. The ends lost 6 bases at V and 5 bases at J; junction bases unmatched: 10. There are 14 residues in the CDR3. CDR3 nucleotides: TGTGCCAGCAGATTGAAGGGGGCGATGAACGAGCAGTACTTC. Encoded protein: CASRLKGAMNEQYF.

The rearrangement joins TRBV12-1 to TRBJ2-7; the D call TRBD2 from the table was never checked on the DNA. TRBV12-1 is marked as a pseudogene. The CDR3 consists of 17 residues. The CDR3 DNA reads as TGTGCCAGCAGCTTTAGGACTCTAGCGGGAGGGACCTACGAGCAGTACTTC. Translation gives CASSFRTLAGGTYEQYF.

The V gene is TRBV4-1, the J gene TRBJ2-5, with D perhaps TRBD2 (5 bases). V lost 3 bases, J lost 4 bases, and 9 bases lay in between. This CDR3 region has 13 residues. Germline values: CDR1 MGHRA, CDR2 YSYEKL. The CDR3 DNA is TGCGCCAGCAGCCAGGAGGTAGTAGAGACCCAGTACTTC. Translating it yields CASSQEVVETQYF.

Only one count was recorded for this clone. The chain is built from TRBV28 and TRBJ1-4, with a tentative D call TRBD1 (6 bases). Germline V gene data show CDR1 as MDHEN and CDR2 as SYDVKM. This CDR3 is 15 amino acids long. With 4 bases removed from V and 4 bases from J, the gap between germline ends came to 13 bases. CDR3 DNA sequence: TGTGCCAGCAGTTCCGTGGGAGGGGGTAATGAAAAACTGTTTTTT. Residues: CASSSVGGGNEKLFF.

The chain recombines TRBV18 with TRBJ1-2; 9 bases match TRBD1. Germline V lookup: CDR1 KGHSH, CDR2 LQKENI. Unmatched junction bases numbered 2, after V lost 2 bases and J lost 4 bases. The CDR3 is 14 residues long. CDR3 residues: CASSPGQGTYGYTF. The CDR3 coding sequence is TGTGCCAGCTCACCAGGACAGGGGACCTATGGCTACACCTTC.

The V and J genes are TRBV7-6 and TRBJ2-7; 9 nucleotides agree with TRBD1. The CDR3 has 17 residues. Germline V gives CDR1 SGHVS, CDR2 FNYEAQ. V shed 5 bases and J 5 bases; nucleotides not matched to a gene: 16. The CDR3 nucleotides read TGTGCCAGCAGCCCAAACCCCGGACAGGGGAACTTTAACGAGCAGTACTTC. It codes for CASSPNPGQGNFNEQYF.

This clone is a singleton in its sample. This rearrangement joins TRBV7-3 to TRBJ2-1; a possible D gene is TRBD2 (5 bases). This CDR3 spans 15 amino acids. Germline CDR1 and CDR2: SGHTA and FQGTGA. V was cut by 2 bases and J by 7 bases, with 15 bases left in between. CDR3 in amino acids: CASSLYRDLGNEQFF. The CDR3 DNA follows: TGTGCCAGCAGCTTATATCGGGATCTGGGAAATGAGCAGTTCTTC.

The table lists this clone with a few counts. Written as DNA, the CDR3 is TGTGCCAGCAGCTTCACCCCCGGGACAGGGAACACTGAAGCTTTCTTT. It codes for CASSFTPGTGNTEAFF. This rearrangement joins TRBV7-9 to TRBJ1-1; 8 nucleotides agree with TRBD1. V was clipped by 3 bases and J by 1 base; unmatched bases: 7. CDR3 length: 16 amino acids. Germline V lookup: CDR1 SEHNR, CDR2 FQNEAQ (reference sequence).

This clone was seen just once. The rearrangement links TRBV11-2 to TRBJ1-5; D gene unclear. This CDR3 has 15 residues. Germline CDR1 and CDR2: SGHAT and FQNNGV. V was shortened by 5 bases and J by 2 bases, with 13 bases between the two germline ends. CDR3 amino acids: CASSPGPLGNQPQHF. DNA for the CDR3: TGTGCCAGCAGCCCTGGGCCCCTGGGCAATCAGCCCCAGCATTTT.

V is TRBV7-9 and J is TRBJ2-3, with 9 bases fitting TRBD2. From germline, CDR1 is SEHNR and CDR2 FQNEAQ (reference sequence). The V segment lost 5 bases and the J segment 4 bases; nucleotides outside the gene matches: 10. The CDR3 runs to 16 residues. CDR3 sequence: CASSPGGRAWSDTQYF. The DNA for the CDR3 is TGTGCCAGCAGCCCCGGCGGGAGGGCCTGGTCAGATACGCAGTATTTT.